The 30 T cell receptor beta chains presented below share a single source sample, sequenced in a study of blood T cell repertoires in COVID-19. Data came from immunoSEQ multiplex PCR; TCRdb stores just in-frame clones and leaves some out. The table records approximately 310,000 clones, around 90% of them present only once. Source material: peripheral blood. The source of these receptors is a man aged 45-65 years with active or convalescent COVID-19.

A few counts support this clone. The rearrangement joins TRBV7-2 to TRBJ1-5; possible D gene TRBD1, 5 bases. Germline V CDR1 and CDR2: SGHTA, FQGNSA. The CDR3 spans 15 residues. The ends were cut back, 1 base at V and 3 bases at J, with 10 bases in the middle. The CDR3 nucleotides are TGTGCCAGCAGCTTAGTGGTACAGGTCAATCAGCCCCAGCATTTT. Translated: CASSLVVQVNQPQHF.

On this clone itself: In the same sample, other DNA sequences code for this CDR3. The rearrangement joins TRBV28 to TRBJ1-6; 9 bases map to TRBD1. CDR3 length: 14 residues. V lost 6 bases to trimming and J lost 7 bases; unmatched junction nucleotides: 4. From germline, CDR1 is MDHEN and CDR2 SYDVKM. The CDR3 spells CASRPGQGNSPLHF. CDR3 bases: TGTGCCAGCAGACCCGGACAGGGGAATTCACCCCTCCACTTT.

This chain links TRBV9 with TRBJ2-3; 10 bases agree with TRBD2. This CDR3 has 17 residues. Germline CDR1 and CDR2: SGDLS and YYNGEE. V shed 4 bases, J shed 3 bases, and the junction held 11 bases outside the gene matches. This CDR3 is CASSPRGSGRTTDTQYF. As DNA, the CDR3 is TGTGCCAGCAGCCCCCGGGGTAGCGGGAGGACAACAGATACGCAGTATTTT.

With respect to this clone: Other DNA sequences in this sample translate to the same CDR3. J is TRBJ1-6 and V is TRBV2; 10 nucleotides line up with TRBD1. Germline loops: CDR1 SNHLY, CDR2 FYNNEI. The CDR3 sequence is 14 residues long. J lost 10 bases, V lost 1 base, and 1 base had no gene match. The CDR3 DNA follows: TGTGCCAGCAGTGAAGGACAGGGGGCATCACCCCTCCACTTT. Translated: CASSEGQGASPLHF.

The genes are TRBV5-1 and TRBJ2-2; 9 positions agree with TRBD1. Germline V gene sequence: CDR1 SGHRS, CDR2 YFSETQ. This CDR3 spans 16 amino acids. V gave up 3 bases and J gave up 3 bases; unmatched junction bases: 6. In DNA form, the CDR3 reads TGCGCCAGCAGCTCCCCTGGACAGGGGCACACCGGGGAGCTGTTTTTT. It encodes CASSSPGQGHTGELFF. The full variable domain, in which reference TRBV5-1 and TRBJ2-2 provide the parts outside the CDR3, is KAGVTQTPRYLIKTRGQQVTLSCSPISGHRSVSWYQQTPGQGLQFLFEYFSETQRNKGNFPGRFSGRQFSNSRSEMNVSTLELGDSALYLCASSSPGQGHTGELFFGEGSRLTVL.

This clone was detected only a few times. V gene TRBV30 combines with J gene TRBJ1-4; D may be TRBD1 (5 bases). The V gene's germline CDR1 is GTSNPN and CDR2 SVGIG (reference sequence). The CDR3 consists of 12 residues. V dropped 2 bases and J dropped 7 bases, with 8 bases sitting between them. The CDR3 spells CAWSYTGEKLFF. The CDR3, as DNA: TGTGCCTGGAGTTATACAGGTGAAAAACTGTTTTTT.

This chain links TRBV6-5 with TRBJ1-2; 8 nucleotides agree with TRBD1. This CDR3 is 14 amino acids long. Germline V CDR1 and CDR2: MNHEY, SVGAGI. V trimming: 5 bases; J trimming: 4 bases; junction bases outside the gene matches: 6. The CDR3 nucleotides are TGTGCCAGCAGTCCGACAGGGGAGGTCTATGGCTACACCTTC. Amino acids: CASSPTGEVYGYTF.

This chain joins TRBV10-3 and TRBJ2-5; D not resolved. The CDR3 length is 13 residues. Between the trimmed V and J ends, which lost 3 bases and 0 bases, there was a span of 5 bases. The germline CDR1 and CDR2 sequences are ENHRY and SYGVKD. CDR3 in amino acids: CAISDGYQETQYF. Here the CDR3 DNA reads TGTGCCATCAGTGATGGCTACCAAGAGACCCAGTACTTC.

This rearrangement joins TRBV28 to TRBJ2-5; 14 nucleotides align to TRBD2. Germline V gene sequence: CDR1 MDHEN, CDR2 SYDVKM. CDR3 size: 16 residues. V dropped 5 bases and J dropped 5; count of bases not matched to a gene: 7. The CDR3 nucleotides read TGTGCCAGCAGTGTTGGACTAGCGGGGGGTGGGGAGACCCAGTACTTC. This codes for CASSVGLAGGGETQYF.

The chain combines TRBV28 with TRBJ2-2; 10 bases agree with TRBD2. Germline V gene lookup returns CDR1 MDHEN and CDR2 SYDVKM. The length of the CDR3 is 17 residues. V gave up 5 bases and J gave up 2 bases; unmatched junction bases: 8. The CDR3: CASSLSLAGENTGELFF. Here the CDR3 DNA reads TGTGCCAGCAGTCTCTCTCTAGCGGGAGAAAACACCGGGGAGCTGTTTTTT.

The V and J genes are TRBV28 and TRBJ1-1, with 12 bases lining up with TRBD1. This CDR3 comprises 15 residues. Looked up from germline, CDR1 is MDHEN and CDR2 is SYDVKM. The trim removed 2 bases at V and 10 bases at J, leaving 8 bases unmatched. The CDR3 DNA follows: TGTGCCAGCAGTTTAGCCGGGACAGGGGGCGCGAGAGCTTTCTTT. This codes for CASSLAGTGGARAFF.

The chain uses TRBV10-3 and TRBJ1-5; no clear D gene. This CDR3 comprises 16 residues. Trimming stripped 3 bases from V and 7 bases from J, with 19 bases between. Germline CDR1 ENHRY, CDR2 SYGVKD. CDR3 bases: TGTGCCATCAGTGATCCTACAAGCCAGGTTGGACAGCCCCAGCATTTT. Translated: CAISDPTSQVGQPQHF.

In this sample, this clone turned up once. The rearrangement joins TRBV5-5 to TRBJ2-3; no definite D call. V lost 0 bases and J lost 2, with 7 bases in between. This CDR3 is 14 amino acids long. The germline gives CDR1 SGHKS, CDR2 YYEKEE (reference sequence). The CDR3 spells CASSLGPVTDTQYF. The DNA of the CDR3 is TGTGCCAGCAGCTTGGGTCCAGTCACAGATACGCAGTATTTT.

The chain joins TRBV10-3 to TRBJ2-7; D is possibly TRBD2 (5 bases). The CDR3 sequence is 11 residues long. The germline V gene encodes CDR1 ENHRY and CDR2 SYGVKD. V lost 7 bases and J lost 4, with 8 bases in between. The CDR3 bases are TGTGCCATCAATCGGGGTTACGAGCAGTACTTC. Translating it yields CAINRGYEQYF.

The J gene is TRBJ1-5, the V gene TRBV10-3; D not resolved. The CDR3 sequence is 12 residues long. Germline V gene lookup returns CDR1 ENHRY and CDR2 SYGVKD. Trimming shortened V by 0 bases and J by 6 bases, and 3 bases separated the two germline ends. The DNA for the CDR3 is TGTGCCATCAGTGAGTCCTCTCAGCCCCAGCATTTT. It translates to CAISESSQPQHF.

The chain recombines TRBV19 with TRBJ1-5; 7 positions agree with TRBD1. The junction had 2 bases not matched to a gene; V was cut back by 5 bases and J by 1 base. The length of the CDR3 is 14 residues. CDR1 is LNHDA and CDR2 is SQIVND in the germline V gene (reference sequence). CDR3 in DNA: TGTGCCAGTAGTGGCAGGGGGAGCAATCAGCCCCAGCATTTT. Protein: CASSGRGSNQPQHF.

J is TRBJ1-1 and V is TRBV7-9; no definite D call. The V and J ends lost 4 bases and 0 bases respectively, with 9 bases between them. CDR3 length: 14 amino acids. Per germline, CDR1 SEHNR and CDR2 FQNEAQ (reference sequence). The CDR3 sequence: CASSYRTVNTEAFF. CDR3 DNA: TGTGCCAGCAGCTACCGAACGGTGAACACTGAAGCTTTCTTT.

The rearrangement uses TRBV28 and TRBJ1-2, with TRBD1 matching 7 bases. The CDR3 has 12 amino acids. CDR1 MDHEN and CDR2 SYDVKM come from the germline V gene. V lost 6 bases to trimming and J lost 2 bases; unmatched junction nucleotides: 0. The CDR3 here is CASRQGNYGYTF. For the CDR3, the DNA is TGTGCCAGCAGACAGGGGAACTATGGCTACACCTTC.

The rearrangement joins TRBV6-5 to TRBJ1-2; D unclear. Germline lookup yields CDR1 MNHEY and CDR2 SVGAGI. The CDR3 contains 14 residues. V lost 5 bases to trimming and J lost 6 bases, with 16 bases between them. The CDR3 reads CASSPLWPSDGYTF. As DNA, the CDR3 is TGTGCCAGCAGTCCGCTCTGGCCCAGCGATGGCTACACCTTC.

This sequence joins TRBV6-2 or TRBV6-3 and TRBJ1-2; D is undetermined. The V end lost 5 bases, the J end lost 4 bases, and 17 bases lay between the germline ends. There are 15 residues in the CDR3. Germline V CDR1 and CDR2: MNHEY, SVGEGT. CDR3 coding DNA: TGTGCCAGCAGTAAGCCGGTCGCACCTGCCTATGGCTACACCTTC. As protein: CASSKPVAPAYGYTF.

The V call is TRBV4-3, the J call TRBJ1-1, with 7 bases matching TRBD1. This CDR3 is built from 18 residues. Looked up from germline, CDR1 is LGHNA and CDR2 is YSLEER. Trimming took 1 base from V and 5 from J; bases not matched to a gene: 16. The CDR3 loop is CASSQVRQGVVVRTEAFF. CDR3 bases: TGCGCCAGCAGCCAAGTCCGGCAGGGGGTCGTGGTTCGGACTGAAGCTTTCTTT.

This chain connects TRBV24-1 to TRBJ2-3; 7 bases fit TRBD2. J was trimmed by 4 bases and V by 1 base; bases with no gene match: 7. There are 16 residues in the CDR3. The germline gives CDR1 KGHDR, CDR2 SFDVKD. The CDR3, as DNA: TGTGCCACCAGTGATTTTGGGGGGGGATCCCCAGATACGCAGTATTTT. This encodes CATSDFGGGSPDTQYF.

J is TRBJ2-7 and V is TRBV11-2; 8 bases fit TRBD2. Germline V gene lookup returns CDR1 SGHAT and CDR2 FQNNGV. Trimming cost V 5 bases and J 3 bases; bases outside gene matches: 9. The CDR3 sequence is 15 residues long. CDR3 nucleotide sequence: TGTGCCAGCAGCCCCATCACCGGGACTAGCTACGAGCAGTACTTC. Translated: CASSPITGTSYEQYF.

This clone appeared a single time. The chain combines TRBV7-2 with TRBJ1-1; a possible D gene is TRBD1 (5 bases). CDR3 length equals 14 residues. V lost 2 bases to trimming and J lost 1 base, with 8 bases between them. The germline V gene has CDR1 SGHTA and CDR2 FQGNSA. The CDR3 spells CASSLLGQNTEAFF. For the CDR3, the DNA is TGTGCCAGCAGCTTACTTGGACAGAACACTGAAGCTTTCTTT.

This clone came up once. The chain combines TRBV5-3 with TRBJ1-5; 7 nucleotides align to TRBD1. TRBV5-3 is noted as an ORF with a role that remains uncertain. This CDR3 comprises 16 residues. The junction had 11 bases not matched to a gene; V was cut back by 8 bases and J by 0 bases. CDR3 DNA sequence: TGTGCCAGGCTACGAGGGGGCTACCTTAGCAATCAGCCCCAGCATTTT. Protein sequence: CARLRGGYLSNQPQHF.

To note about this clone: An end of the junction differs from the germline gene, which may be a read error. V usage is TRBV20-1 and J usage is TRBJ1-6; no clear D gene. The V gene's germline CDR1 is DFQATT and CDR2 SNEGSKA (reference sequence). CDR3 length: 11 amino acids. The CDR3 DNA is TGCAGTGCTAGCGCGAGGTCAGTCTATTCTTTT. It encodes CSASARSVYSF.

V is TRBV18 and J is TRBJ1-5, with D uncertain. V lost 3 bases and J lost 0, with 12 bases in between. The CDR3 contains 16 residues. Germline CDR1 and CDR2: KGHSH and LQKENI. This CDR3 is CASSPNSGYSNQPQHF. The CDR3 DNA is TGTGCCAGCTCACCCAATAGCGGGTATAGCAATCAGCCCCAGCATTTT.

This clone has a single count. The chain employs TRBV20-1 and TRBJ2-1; perhaps TRBD1 as D (5 bases). This CDR3 is 15 amino acids long. From germline, CDR1 is DFQATT and CDR2 SNEGSKA (reference sequence). Trimming stripped 3 bases from V and 8 bases from J, with 20 bases between. CDR3 loop: CSASRQGFWMDEQFF. CDR3 in DNA: TGCAGTGCTAGTCGCCAGGGATTTTGGATGGATGAGCAGTTCTTC.

The V gene is TRBV28, the J gene TRBJ1-5; D remains unclear. The germline V and J ends were trimmed by 0 bases and 0 bases, with 6 bases remaining between them. The CDR3 length is 15 residues. Germline loops: CDR1 MDHEN, CDR2 SYDVKM. The CDR3 protein is CASSLWGSSNQPQHF. CDR3 coding DNA: TGTGCCAGCAGTTTATGGGGGAGTAGCAATCAGCCCCAGCATTTT.

This clone was detected a few times. The V gene is TRBV11-2, the J gene TRBJ2-7, with D unresolved. V lost 5 bases, J lost 2 bases, and 13 bases lay in between. The V gene's germline CDR1 is SGHAT and CDR2 FQNNGV. The CDR3 has 14 residues. The CDR3 bases are TGTGCCAGCAGCCCACTCCCCGCGGCCTACGAGCAGTACTTC. Its translation is CASSPLPAAYEQYF.